This T cell receptor beta chain was observed in a study of blood T cells in healthy people across ages. General observations from the study: Long-lived and aged donors differed, with more naive CD4+ cells and higher diversity in the long-lived.

PCR was performed a second time for 7 to 11 cycles using a sample-barcoded 5' primer and a J-beta primer mix. Each cDNA molecule received a tag from a template-switch adaptor that had 12 random nucleotides. One entry per CDR3 protein, called by TCRdb with MiXCR from the 5' RACE reads. The table shows 800,000 to 950,000 distinct CDR3 sequences, with around 36% occurring only once. This clonotype was seen a handful of times. Its specificity is not known. Losses at the gene ends were 4 bases for V and 8 bases for J; bases not matched to a gene: 5. The CDR3 has 14 residues. Germline V gene lookup returns CDR1 SGHRS and CDR2 YFSETQ.

The sample consisted of blood. The receptor comes from a man aged 18 to 29 in good health. This chain uses TRBV5-1 with TRBJ1-4; TRBD1 matches 10 bases. This chain's CDR3 is CASSPDRGKEKLFF. In nucleotides, the CDR3 is TGCGCCAGCAGCCCGGACAGGGGGAAGGAAAAACTGTTTTTT.